The T cell receptor (beta chain) under discussion was sequenced for a study of blood T cell repertoires in COVID-19. Assay: immunoSEQ multiplex PCR; the TCRdb copy retains only in-frame clones and omits some. The sample holds 90,000 or so clones, 60% to 80% seen once. Source material: peripheral blood. This clonotype originated in a woman aged 80 or over with acute or convalescent COVID-19.

Here the CDR3 reads CASSLIGGAPFF. CDR3 DNA: TGTGCCAGCAGCCTCATCGGGGGGGCACCGTTCTTC. The chain links TRBV13 to TRBJ2-1; 8 positions match TRBD2. Germline CDR1 PRHDT, CDR2 FYEKMQ (reference sequence). Unmatched junction bases numbered 9, after V lost 5 bases and J lost 15 bases. The CDR3 has 12 amino acids.